The clone carrying this T cell receptor (beta chain) was seen many times. In TCRdb, the RT-PCR reads were re-called with MiXCR into one record per CDR3 protein. The sample contains around 700,000 distinct CDR3 sequences, more than 13% of which appear only once. The V gene's germline CDR1 is LGHNA and CDR2 YNFKEQ. Between the trimmed V and J ends, which lost 1 base and 3 bases, there was a span of 15 bases. The CDR3 length is 16 residues. The clonotype originates from a female donor in good health, serving as a healthy control. The sequenced material came from memory CD4+ T cells from blood. The chain employs TRBV4-2 and TRBJ1-1; no firm D call. CDR3 DNA: TGTGCCAGCAGCCAAGTGCGGGCAAACGGGGACACTGAAGCTTTCTTT. It encodes CASSQVRANGDTEAFF.